A selection of T cell receptor beta chains follows, all from one sample in a study of shared clonotypes between healthy human individuals. The table came from immunoSEQ multiplex PCR; TCRdb's copy has only in-frame clones and leaves some out. The table has about 510,000 clones, roughly 95% seen once. The source material was naive CD4+ T cells sorted from blood. The receptors derive from a woman aged 30 to 39 in good health. Both conserved end residues are part of each CDR3. The order of the fields is D gene, J gene, V gene, clone size, CDR3 DNA, CDR3 protein. D genes are given only for firm matches. The size field is filled for only some rows; it gives once, few, many or a size class.

D: TRBD1; J: TRBJ2-5; V: TRBV2; size: -; DNA: TGTGCCAGCAGGGATCGGACAGGGGCCGTTGGGAGGACCCAGTACTTC; CDR3: CASRDRTGAVGRTQYF
D: -; J: TRBJ1-1; V: TRBV10-3; size: -; DNA: TGTGCCATCAAAGAGGGGAGCACTGAAGCTTTCTTT; CDR3: CAIKEGSTEAFF
D: -; J: TRBJ2-7; V: TRBV4-1; size: -; DNA: TGCGCCAGCAGCCTGCGGGACAGATCCTACGAGCAGTACTTC; CDR3: CASSLRDRSYEQYF
D: TRBD2; J: TRBJ2-1; V: TRBV4-1; size: -; DNA: TGCGCCAGCAGCCAAGATCCGGTGCGGGAGGTGTTCTTC; CDR3: CASSQDPVREVFF
D: -; J: TRBJ2-6; V: TRBV5-4; size: -; DNA: TGTGCCAGCAGCTTCGGCCAGGGAGAGGTCTGGGGGGCCAACGTCCTGACTTTC; CDR3: CASSFGQGEVWGANVLTF
D: -; J: TRBJ2-2; V: TRBV9; size: -; DNA: TGTGCCAGCAGCGTACACTACACCGGGGAGCTGTTTTTT; CDR3: CASSVHYTGELFF
D: -; J: TRBJ1-4; V: TRBV6-6; size: -; DNA: TGTGCCAGCTCGGGTACCCTTGCAACTAATGAAAAACTGTTTTTT; CDR3: CASSGTLATNEKLFF
D: -; J: TRBJ2-7; V: TRBV10-2; size: -; DNA: TGCGCCAGCAGGCCCCTTGGGGGACTGGAGACCTACGAGCAGTACTTC; CDR3: CASRPLGGLETYEQYF
D: -; J: TRBJ2-5; V: TRBV19; size: -; DNA: TGTGCCAGTAGTATGGAACATACCGGGACACTGTACTTC; CDR3: CASSMEHTGTLYF
D: TRBD2; J: TRBJ2-7; V: TRBV10-3; size: once; DNA: TGTGCCACCCGCGGGGAGGGACGCTACGAGCAGTACTTC; CDR3: CATRGEGRYEQYF